A selection of T cell receptor beta chains follows, all from one sample in a study of T cells in Graves' hyperthyroidism and ophthalmopathy. TCRdb passed the multiplex PCR reads through MiXCR, listing each CDR3 protein once. The table lists 350,000 or so distinct CDR3 sequences, about a sixth of them singletons, with about a sixth in the top ten. Sequenced input: blood. All receptors derive from a woman aged 40 to 55 with Graves' ophthalmopathy. Each CDR3 is given with its conserved first and last residue. The D gene is left open where the match is weak. Clone size is not always given. Where it is, it says once, few, many or a class for expanded clones.

CASSARAGTGPYEQYF | TGTGCCAGCAGCGCGAGGGCCGGGACAGGGCCCTACGAGCAGTACTTC | TRBD1 | TRBJ2-7 | 16 | TRBV16 | many
CATSGQFSNQPQHF | TGTGCCACCTCTGGACAGTTTAGCAATCAGCCCCAGCATTTT | NA | TRBJ1-5 | 14 | TRBV15 | many
CASSLRFGEGGNEQYF | TGTGCCAGCAGCTTAAGGTTCGGGGAGGGGGGCAACGAGCAGTACTTC | NA | TRBJ2-7 | 16 | TRBV11-3 | many
CASSIETANSPLHF | TGTGCCAGCAGTATTGAGACGGCAAATTCACCCCTCCACTTT | NA | TRBJ1-6 | 14 | TRBV6-1 | few
CASSLGFSYEKYF | TGTGCCAGCAGCTTGGGCTTCTCCTACGAGAAGTACTTC | NA | TRBJ2-7 | 13 | TRBV5-6 | many
CAIPSGGSSYNSPLHF | TGTGCCATCCCCTCAGGGGGGAGCTCCTATAATTCACCCCTCCACTTT | TRBD1 | TRBJ1-6 | 16 | TRBV7-8 | many
CAHSGANVLTF | TGTGCTCACTCTGGGGCCAACGTCCTGACTTTC | NA | TRBJ2-6 | 11 | TRBV30 | many
CSADRVNTEAFF | TGCAGCGCTGACAGGGTGAACACTGAAGCTTTCTTT | TRBD1 | TRBJ1-1 | 12 | TRBV29-1 | many
CASSLFLPNTEAFF | TGTGCCAGCAGTTTATTTCTGCCGAACACTGAAGCTTTCTTT | NA | TRBJ1-1 | 14 | TRBV28 | many
CAWSVQTLGSGYTF | TGTGCCTGGAGTGTACAGACTCTGGGAAGCGGCTACACCTTC | NA | TRBJ1-2 | 14 | TRBV30 | many
CASTPIGGLAYTGELFF | TGTGCCAGCACCCCCATCGGGGGACTAGCTTATACCGGGGAGCTGTTTTTT | TRBD2 | TRBJ2-2 | 17 | TRBV28 | many
CSVVVPDSNEKLFF | TGCAGCGTTGTTGTCCCGGACAGTAATGAAAAACTGTTTTTT | NA | TRBJ1-4 | 14 | TRBV29-1 | many
CASSLEWDSNQPQHF | TGTGCCAGCAGCTTAGAGTGGGACAGCAATCAGCCCCAGCATTTT | NA | TRBJ1-5 | 15 | TRBV11-2 | many
CASSRAIQGQPQHF | TGTGCCAGTAGTCGGGCCATACAGGGTCAGCCCCAGCATTTT | NA | TRBJ1-5 | 14 | TRBV19 | NA
CASSTRTGDPYGYTF | TGCGCCAGCAGCACCCGGACAGGGGATCCCTATGGCTACACCTTC | TRBD1 | TRBJ1-2 | 15 | TRBV5-1 | many
CSARPLAGASYEQYF | TGCAGTGCTAGACCCCTAGCGGGAGCCTCCTACGAGCAGTACTTC | TRBD2 | TRBJ2-7 | 15 | TRBV20-1 | NA
CASSLARTGLSYEQYF | TGTGCCAGCAGCTTAGCTCGTACGGGGCTATCCTACGAGCAGTACTTC | NA | TRBJ2-7 | 16 | TRBV11-1 | many
CASSEADHYGYTF | TGCGCCAGCAGCGAGGCAGATCACTATGGCTACACCTTC | NA | TRBJ1-2 | 13 | TRBV5-1 | many
CASSWDRSSGNTIYF | TGTGCCAGCAGTTGGGACCGATCCTCTGGAAACACCATATATTTT | NA | TRBJ1-3 | 15 | TRBV28 | many
CASSESRIAGVGGYTF | TGCGCCAGCAGTGAGTCTCGTATCGCCGGGGTCGGCGGCTACACCTTC | NA | TRBJ1-2 | 16 | TRBV10-1 | many
CASSKEGREQYF | TGTGCCAGCAGCAAGGAGGGTAGGGAGCAGTACTTC | NA | TRBJ2-7 | 12 | TRBV9 | many
CASSGSHTGSHGELFF | TGTGCCAGCAGCGGTAGTCATACAGGTTCCCACGGGGAGCTGTTTTTT | NA | TRBJ2-2 | 16 | TRBV9 | many
CASSVVGGNTIYF | TGTGCCAGCAGCGTAGTGGGCGGAAACACCATATATTTT | NA | TRBJ1-3 | 13 | TRBV9 | many
CASSRARASRELFF | TGTGCCAGCAGCCGAGCACGAGCCAGCAGGGAGCTGTTTTTT | NA | TRBJ2-2 | 14 | TRBV3-1 | few
CSVEDGQGHGYTF | TGCAGCGTTGAAGATGGACAGGGGCACGGCTACACCTTC | TRBD1 | TRBJ1-2 | 13 | TRBV29-1 | many
CASSPGQGKGANVLTF | TGTGCCAGCTCACCCGGACAGGGGAAAGGGGCCAACGTCCTGACTTTC | TRBD1 | TRBJ2-6 | 16 | TRBV18 | few
CASSQWGSEQYF | TGTGCCAGCAGTCAGTGGGGATCCGAGCAGTACTTC | NA | TRBJ2-7 | 12 | TRBV6-1 | few
CASSLPGDYYGYTF | TGTGCCAGCAGCTTACCAGGGGATTACTATGGCTACACCTTC | NA | TRBJ1-2 | 14 | TRBV7-2 | many
CASRKQGGDETQYF | TGTGCCAGCAGGAAACAGGGAGGTGATGAGACCCAGTACTTC | NA | TRBJ2-5 | 14 | TRBV12-3/TRBV12-4 | few
CATSDSSLETQYF | TGTGCCACCAGTGATTCTTCCCTAGAGACCCAGTACTTC | NA | TRBJ2-5 | 13 | TRBV6-2/TRBV6-3 | NA
CASSTTGQPYEQYF | TGTGCCAGCAGTACCACCGGACAGCCCTACGAGCAGTACTTC | NA | TRBJ2-7 | 14 | TRBV12-3/TRBV12-4 | many
CASSPAGRELYF | TGTGCCAGCAGCCCCGCAGGGAGAGAGTTGTACTTC | NA | TRBJ2-5 | 12 | TRBV9 | few
CASSRDGGPEQYF | TGTGCCAGCAGTCGGGACGGAGGGCCGGAGCAGTACTTC | NA | TRBJ2-7 | 13 | TRBV7-6 | NA
CATRGTGAKEQYF | TGTGCCACCAGAGGGACAGGGGCGAAGGAGCAGTACTTC | TRBD1 | TRBJ2-7 | 13 | TRBV15 | many
CASRVQTAKADGYTF | TGTGCCAGCAGGGTACAGACAGCGAAAGCCGATGGCTACACCTTC | NA | TRBJ1-2 | 15 | TRBV27 | many
CSATSGRGYEQYF | TGCAGTGCAACTAGCGGGAGGGGCTACGAGCAGTACTTC | TRBD2 | TRBJ2-7 | 13 | TRBV20-1 | many
CASSLVGQDSGNTIYF | TGCGCCAGCAGCTTGGTGGGACAGGACTCTGGAAACACCATATATTTT | TRBD1 | TRBJ1-3 | 16 | TRBV5-1 | many
CSAAPAGTTGKFGELFF | TGCAGTGCCGCTCCTGCCGGGACCACAGGGAAATTCGGGGAGCTGTTTTTT | NA | TRBJ2-2 | 17 | TRBV20-1 | NA
CSARAASGVSYEQYF | TGCAGTGCTAGAGCGGCTAGCGGGGTCTCCTACGAGCAGTACTTC | TRBD2 | TRBJ2-7 | 15 | TRBV20-1 | many
CASSLSGAEGANVLTF | TGTGCCAGCAGTTTATCAGGGGCCGAAGGGGCCAACGTCCTGACTTTC | NA | TRBJ2-6 | 16 | TRBV28 | many
CASRTHPEGATQYF | TGCGCCAGCAGAACACACCCGGAGGGCGCGACCCAGTACTTC | NA | TRBJ2-5 | 14 | TRBV5-1 | few
CASSSYTSGTGGERLHEQYF | TGTGCCAGCAGCTCATACACTTCCGGGACAGGGGGAGAGCGGCTGCACGAGCAGTACTTC | TRBD1 | TRBJ2-7 | 20 | TRBV28 | many
CASSEYLSRGADPYEQYF | TGTGCCAGTAGCGAATACCTATCGCGAGGGGCGGACCCCTACGAGCAGTACTTC | NA | TRBJ2-7 | 18 | TRBV19 | few
CASSQGLASPEQYF | TGCGCCAGCAGCCAAGGACTAGCTTCGCCCGAGCAGTACTTC | TRBD2 | TRBJ2-7 | 14 | TRBV4-3 | many
CASSPLAGMGETQYF | TGTGCCAGCAGCCCATTAGCGGGAATGGGAGAGACCCAGTACTTC | TRBD2 | TRBJ2-5 | 15 | TRBV7-8 | many
CATSRGAGVVTQYF | TGTGCCACCAGCAGAGGGGCGGGAGTTGTGACCCAGTACTTC | TRBD2 | TRBJ2-5 | 14 | TRBV15 | NA
CASQQFDGNTIYF | TGTGCCAGCCAACAGTTCGATGGAAACACCATATATTTT | NA | TRBJ1-3 | 13 | TRBV12-3/TRBV12-4 | many
CACRLTGIGSEAFF | TGTGCCTGCCGGCTGACGGGGATCGGTTCTGAAGCTTTCTTT | NA | TRBJ1-1 | 14 | TRBV30 | few
CASSLFGRDAGTQYF | TGCGCCAGCAGCTTGTTCGGGAGGGACGCCGGGACCCAGTACTTC | TRBD2 | TRBJ2-5 | 15 | TRBV5-1 | many